This is a list of T cell receptor beta chains from one sample in a study of CD8 T cells in ankylosing spondylitis. TCRdb re-analysed the 5' RACE reads in MiXCR, keeping a single row per CDR3 protein. Altogether fewer than 750,000 distinct CDR3 sequences are present, 15% to 20% being singletons, with the ten largest covering around 19%. The sequenced material came from blood, either unsorted or a sorted T cell fraction (not recorded which). Every receptor here comes from a male donor with ankylosing spondylitis. CDR3s include the opening cysteine and the closing phenylalanine or tryptophan. The D gene is left open where the match is weak. Clone size, where shown, is once, few, many, or a class for clones that have expanded.

d_call,j_call,clone_size,v_call,cdr3_aa,cdr3_nt
TRBD2,TRBJ2-1,.,TRBV15,CATSRNSGEFNEQFF,TGTGCCACCAGCAGAAATAGCGGGGAGTTCAATGAGCAGTTCTTC
.,TRBJ1-2,.,TRBV11-2,CASSLDRGGAHGYTF,TGTGCCAGCAGCTTAGATCGCGGGGGGGCGCATGGCTACACCTTC
.,TRBJ2-3,few,TRBV5-6,CASSLRSGLGTDTQYF,TGTGCCAGCAGCTTGCGGTCGGGACTCGGCACAGATACGCAGTATTTT
.,TRBJ2-1,few,TRBV29-1,CSVDGLGAEWDDNEQFF,TGCAGCGTCGACGGTCTTGGGGCCGAGTGGGACGACAATGAGCAGTTCTTC
TRBD2,TRBJ2-1,.,TRBV11-2,CASGALSLAGGRYNEQFF,TGTGCCAGCGGGGCCCTGAGTCTAGCGGGGGGGCGCTACAATGAGCAGTTCTTC
.,TRBJ2-7,few,TRBV7-2,CASSLVIFGYEQYF,TGTGCCAGCAGCTTAGTAATCTTTGGCTACGAGCAGTACTTC
TRBD2,TRBJ2-1,few,TRBV7-9,CASSLGSSGRVNEQFF,TGTGCCAGCAGCTTAGGATCCAGCGGGAGGGTAAATGAGCAGTTCTTC
.,TRBJ2-7,.,TRBV20-1,CSAGSIGSYEQYF,TGCAGCGCGGGGTCTATAGGGTCCTACGAGCAGTACTTC
TRBD1,TRBJ2-7,few,TRBV29-1,CSVKRQGFYEQYF,TGCAGCGTCAAACGACAGGGGTTCTACGAGCAGTACTTC
.,TRBJ2-3,.,TRBV28,CASSQRTDLGSDTQYF,TGTGCCAGCAGTCAACGTACGGACCTAGGTTCAGATACGCAGTATTTT
TRBD2,TRBJ2-2,few,TRBV9,CASSVGLARTGELFF,TGTGCCAGCAGCGTAGGACTAGCTCGCACCGGGGAGCTGTTTTTT
TRBD1,TRBJ2-7,.,TRBV24-1,CATSDPGTGVEQYF,TGTGCCACCAGTGACCCTGGGACAGGGGTCGAGCAGTACTTC
.,TRBJ2-2,.,TRBV7-3,CASSLTRTAGELFF,TGTGCCAGCAGCTTAACTAGGACAGCCGGGGAGCTGTTTTTT
TRBD2,TRBJ2-5,.,TRBV3-1,CASSHPHGRAQETQYF,TGTGCCAGCAGCCACCCCCACGGGAGGGCCCAAGAGACCCAGTACTTC
.,TRBJ2-5,few,TRBV25-1,CASSEYEGQETQYF,TGTGCCAGCAGTGAATATGAGGGCCAAGAGACCCAGTACTTC
TRBD2,TRBJ2-1,.,TRBV27,CASSGGSGGPPEQFF,TGTGCCAGCAGCGGGGGGTCGGGGGGGCCCCCTGAGCAGTTCTTC
.,TRBJ2-7,.,TRBV3-1,CASSQEWHPSYEQYF,TGTGCCAGCAGCCAAGAATGGCACCCTTCCTACGAGCAGTACTTC
TRBD2,TRBJ2-1,few,TRBV6-1,CASSEKGLADNEQFF,TGTGCCAGCAGTGAAAAGGGACTAGCGGACAATGAGCAGTTCTTC
.,TRBJ2-7,few,TRBV5-6,CASSLRRGLYEQYF,TGTGCCAGCAGCTTGCGCAGGGGCCTCTACGAGCAGTACTTC
.,TRBJ1-1,.,TRBV18,CASSPLVDLGNTEAFF,TGTGCCAGCTCACCACTCGTAGATCTCGGGAACACTGAAGCTTTCTTT
.,TRBJ1-2,.,TRBV30,CAWSGRTTSFSGGYTF,TGTGCCTGGAGTGGGCGAACTACCTCCTTTTCGGGTGGCTACACCTTC
TRBD2,TRBJ2-7,few,TRBV6-2/TRBV6-3,CASSYSAREFRYEQYF,TGTGCCAGCAGTTACTCTGCGCGGGAGTTTCGATACGAGCAGTACTTC
.,TRBJ1-2,.,TRBV20-1,CSATAAGGYTF,TGCAGTGCTACCGCAGCCGGAGGCTACACCTTC
.,TRBJ1-1,few,TRBV20-1,CSARERARPEAFF,TGCAGTGCTAGAGAGAGGGCGAGGCCTGAAGCTTTCTTT
.,TRBJ1-4,few,TRBV9,CASSALPGVNEKLFF,TGTGCCAGCAGCGCACTCCCGGGGGTTAATGAAAAACTGTTTTTT
.,TRBJ2-5,.,TRBV7-8,CASSSPGPETQYF,TGTGCCAGCAGCTCCCCGGGACCTGAGACCCAGTACTTC
.,TRBJ1-3,.,TRBV20-1,CSADSDRGNTIYF,TGCAGTGCTGATTCAGACAGAGGAAACACCATATATTTT
.,TRBJ1-1,few,TRBV5-1,CASSPGATGGYTEAFF,TGCGCCAGCAGCCCGGGAGCTACCGGTGGCTACACTGAAGCTTTCTTT
.,TRBJ2-7,.,TRBV12-3/TRBV12-4,CASSSLEKQYF,TGTGCCAGCAGTTCCCTAGAGAAGCAGTACTTC
.,TRBJ1-3,.,TRBV28,CASSGTTGSGNTIYF,TGTGCCAGCAGTGGGACTACGGGCTCTGGAAACACCATATATTTT
.,TRBJ1-2,few,TRBV2,CASSGSGGRTFYGYTF,TGTGCCAGCAGTGGGTCAGGAGGCAGGACATTCTATGGCTACACCTTC
.,TRBJ1-4,few,TRBV29-1,CSVEGGFGEKLFF,TGCAGCGTTGAAGGCGGCTTTGGTGAAAAACTGTTTTTT
.,TRBJ1-1,.,TRBV5-1,CASSLAGFSEAFF,TGCGCCAGCAGCTTGGCCGGTTTTAGTGAAGCTTTCTTT
TRBD2,TRBJ2-1,.,TRBV11-2,CASSQGSGGPNEQFF,TGTGCCAGCAGTCAAGGGTCGGGAGGACCGAATGAGCAGTTCTTC
TRBD2,TRBJ2-3,.,TRBV20-1,CSAAGLAGVLTYTQYF,TGCAGTGCCGCGGGACTAGCGGGAGTACTCACTTATACGCAGTATTTT
.,TRBJ2-2,.,TRBV6-5,CASSYSSGLTGELFF,TGTGCCAGCAGTTACTCATCAGGGCTCACCGGGGAGCTGTTTTTT
.,TRBJ2-7,.,TRBV6-5,CASSYSIQGYEQYF,TGTGCCAGCAGTTACTCGATCCAGGGTTACGAGCAGTACTTC
TRBD2,TRBJ2-1,.,TRBV10-3,CAISEFLAGGRDEQFF,TGTGCCATCAGTGAGTTTCTAGCGGGAGGTCGCGATGAGCAGTTCTTC
TRBD1,TRBJ2-7,few,TRBV27,CASSTRTGAEQYF,TGTGCCAGCAGTACCAGGACAGGGGCCGAGCAGTACTTC